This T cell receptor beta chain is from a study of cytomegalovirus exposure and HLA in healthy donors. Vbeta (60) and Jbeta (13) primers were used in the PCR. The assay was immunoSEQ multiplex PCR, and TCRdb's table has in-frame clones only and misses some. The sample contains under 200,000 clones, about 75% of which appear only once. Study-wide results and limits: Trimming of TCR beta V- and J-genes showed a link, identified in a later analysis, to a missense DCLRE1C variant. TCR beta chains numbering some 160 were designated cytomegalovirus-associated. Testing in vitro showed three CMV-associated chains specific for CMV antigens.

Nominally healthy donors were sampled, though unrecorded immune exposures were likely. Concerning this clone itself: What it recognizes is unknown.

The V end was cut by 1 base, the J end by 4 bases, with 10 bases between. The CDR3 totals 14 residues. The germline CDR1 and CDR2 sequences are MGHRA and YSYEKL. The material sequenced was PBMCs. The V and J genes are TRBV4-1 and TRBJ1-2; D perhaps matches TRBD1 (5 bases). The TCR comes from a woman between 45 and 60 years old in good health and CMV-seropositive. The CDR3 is CASSQGGGVYGYTF. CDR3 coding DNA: TGCGCCAGCAGCCAAGGTGGAGGGGTCTATGGCTACACCTTC.